This TCR beta chain is from a study of blood T cell repertoires in COVID-19. Looking at the study overall: Some COVID-19 samples were acute and others convalescent; all came from the United States, Italy and Spain. PBMCs, B-cell-depleted T cells, or T cells were the source of the cDNA or gDNA that made up the material.

Authors' processing steps: Reference gene primer amplification gave nucleated cell count estimates. Sequencing was performed with immunoSEQ multiplex PCR; in TCRdb, only in-frame clones are kept and a portion is missing. That table furnishes V, J and clone size, whereas the DNA furnished D and trimming. The data contain about 110,000 clones, 81% of them singletons. The source is a man aged 50 to 60 with acute or convalescent COVID-19. The sample was peripheral blood.

CDR3 in amino acids: CASSRGSSYEQYF. The CDR3 DNA follows: TGTGCCAGCAGCCGGGGGAGCTCCTACGAGCAGTACTTC. The chain recombines TRBV5-4 with TRBJ2-7; D is perhaps TRBD2 (6 bases). The V and J ends lost 4 bases and 0 bases respectively, with 8 bases between them. The germline V gene has CDR1 SGHNT and CDR2 YYREEE (reference sequence). This CDR3 contains 13 residues. The full variable domain, in which reference TRBV5-4 and TRBJ2-7 provide the parts outside the CDR3, is ETGVTQSPTHLIKTRGQQVTLRCSSQSGHNTVSWYQQALGQGPQFIFQYYREEENGRGNFPPRFSGLQFPNYSSELNVNALELDDSALYLCASSRGSSYEQYFGPGTRLTVT.